The 27 T cell receptor beta chains reported below all come from one sample, sequenced in a study of blood T cell repertoires in COVID-19. TCRdb's table, derived via immunoSEQ multiplex PCR, lists solely in-frame clones and lacks some. The table records approximately 170,000 clones, about 89% of them present only once. The sequencing sample was made of PBMCs or T cells enriched from blood (not recorded which). The source is a woman under 30 who had recovered from COVID-19.

The rearrangement joins TRBV7-3 to TRBJ1-5; D may be TRBD1 (5 bases). CDR1 and CDR2 from the germline V gene are SGHTA and FQGTGA. The CDR3 sequence is 13 residues long. The ends were cut back, 4 bases at V and 7 bases at J, with 11 bases in the middle. The CDR3 reads CASSSGHGQPQHF. The CDR3 nucleotides read TGTGCCAGCAGCTCTGGACACGGGCAGCCCCAGCATTTT.

The chain recombines TRBV5-5 with TRBJ2-7; D not resolved. This CDR3 region has 13 residues. Trimming pared 0 bases from V and 2 bases from J, leaving 6 bases between. From germline, CDR1 is SGHKS and CDR2 YYEKEE (reference sequence). DNA for the CDR3: TGTGCCAGCAGCTTGGGTTCCGCCTACGAGCAGTACTTC. Protein: CASSLGSAYEQYF.

This clone was seen more than once but under ten times. The chain uses TRBV14 and TRBJ2-7, with 9 bases identical to TRBD1. The germline CDR1 and CDR2 sequences are SGHDN and FVKESK. The CDR3 loop spans 15 amino acids. The junction had 9 bases not matched to a gene; V was cut back by 4 bases and J by 5 bases. CDR3 amino acids: CASSPLDRDRDEQYF. The DNA for the CDR3 is TGTGCCAGCAGCCCCCTGGACCGGGACAGGGACGAGCAGTACTTC. The entire variable domain, with the rest obtained from reference TRBV14 and TRBJ2-7, is as follows: EAGVTQFPSHSVIEKGQTVTLRCDPISGHDNLYWYRRVMGKEIKFLLHFVKESKQDESGMPNNRFLAERTGGTYSTLKVQPAELEDSGVYFCASSPLDRDRDEQYFGPGTRLTVT.

This sequence joins TRBV7-2 and TRBJ1-4; 8 bases agree with TRBD1. V shed 4 bases and J 8 bases; nucleotides not matched to a gene: 6. The germline CDR1 and CDR2 sequences are SGHTA and FQGNSA. This CDR3 comprises 14 residues. The CDR3 DNA reads as TGTGCCAGCAGCTCCTCCAGGGGGCGGGAAAAACTGTTTTTT. Its protein is CASSSSRGREKLFF.

The rearrangement links TRBV6-5 to TRBJ2-7; TRBD2 is a possible D gene (6 bases). Trimming took off 6 bases at V and 1 base at J, with 16 bases between the two ends. This CDR3 has 15 amino acids. The V gene's germline CDR1 is MNHEY and CDR2 SVGAGI. CDR3 sequence: CASREDGRGSYEQYF. The CDR3 DNA reads as TGTGCCAGCAGAGAGGACGGACGGGGGTCCTACGAGCAGTACTTC.

The gene calls are TRBV7-9 and TRBJ1-4; D remains unclear. The CDR3 extends over 13 amino acids. CDR1 is SEHNR and CDR2 is FQNEAQ in the germline V gene (reference sequence). The V gene lost 6 bases and the J gene lost 5 bases, with 10 bases spanning the gap. The CDR3 sequence is CASSPPGNEKLFF. The CDR3 coding sequence is TGTGCCAGCAGTCCCCCGGGGAATGAAAAACTGTTTTTT.

The rearrangement joins TRBV6-5 to TRBJ2-4, with TRBD2 identical over 13 bases. This CDR3 comprises 15 residues. The germline CDR1 and CDR2 sequences are MNHEY and SVGAGI. The junction had 7 bases not matched to a gene; V was cut back by 6 bases and J by 8 bases. The CDR3, as DNA: TGTGCCAGCAGCCGGACTAGCGGGAGCCTAGACATTCAGTACTTC. Encoded protein: CASSRTSGSLDIQYF.

The rearrangement joins TRBV24-1 to TRBJ1-4, with 8 bases lining up with TRBD1. The length of the CDR3 is 14 residues. CDR1 and CDR2 from the germline V gene are KGHDR and SFDVKD. Trimming removed 3 bases from V and 8 bases from J; junction bases left unmatched: 4. CDR3 DNA sequence: TGTGCCACCAGTGATAATGGGACAGGAGAAAAACTGTTTTTT. Translation: CATSDNGTGEKLFF.

CDR3 DNA sequence: TGTGCCAGCAGCTTGGTAGGGACAGGGGGACACTACGAGCAGTACTTC. It codes for CASSLVGTGGHYEQYF. The chain carries TRBV7-9 and TRBJ2-7, with 11 positions matching TRBD1. The ends lost 3 bases at V and 3 bases at J; junction bases unmatched: 7. Per the germline V gene, CDR1 is SEHNR and CDR2 is FQNEAQ (reference sequence). The CDR3 length is 16 residues.

The V call is TRBV4-3, the J call TRBJ2-7, with TRBD2 identical over 7 bases. This CDR3 is built from 15 residues. Germline loops: CDR1 LGHNA, CDR2 YSLEER. J was trimmed by 4 bases and V by 4 bases; bases with no gene match: 10. This CDR3 reads CASSREWGGVYEQYF. The CDR3 coding sequence is TGCGCCAGCAGCCGAGAGTGGGGGGGAGTTTACGAGCAGTACTTC.

This clone was seen just once. The chain combines TRBV10-3 with TRBJ2-1; 8 nucleotides align to TRBD1. Losses at the gene ends were 5 bases for V and 3 bases for J; bases not matched to a gene: 9. This CDR3 has 16 amino acids. Germline-derived CDR1 and CDR2 are ENHRY and SYGVKD. The CDR3 loop is CAISPIIDRGYNEQFF. The DNA of the CDR3 is TGTGCCATCAGTCCCATAATCGACAGGGGCTACAATGAGCAGTTCTTC.

This chain uses TRBV5-1 with TRBJ2-1; D might be TRBD2 (6 bases). The ends were cut back, 1 base at V and 8 bases at J, with 16 bases in the middle. CDR1 is SGHRS, CDR2 YFSETQ, per germline. This CDR3 contains 15 residues. Here the CDR3 reads CASSLRSGPRDEQFF. The CDR3 DNA sequence: TGCGCCAGCAGCTTGCGTAGCGGCCCGAGGGATGAGCAGTTCTTC.

This chain links TRBV18 with TRBJ2-3; TRBD2 agrees at 10 bases. CDR3 length: 16 residues. Germline V gene sequence: CDR1 KGHSH, CDR2 LQKENI. Unmatched junction bases numbered 5, after V lost 1 base and J lost 4 bases. This CDR3 is CASSPLIAGGPDTQYF. CDR3 coding DNA: TGTGCCAGCTCACCACTGATAGCGGGAGGTCCAGATACGCAGTATTTT.

Turning to this clone: The sample has other DNA sequences that encode this CDR3 too. V usage is TRBV11-2 and J usage is TRBJ2-5; unclear D gene. The CDR3 totals 13 residues. V was clipped by 1 base and J by 3 bases, with 6 bases between them. CDR1 and CDR2 from the germline V gene are SGHAT and FQNNGV. The CDR3 here is CASSLGEKETQYF. DNA of the CDR3: TGTGCCAGCAGCTTAGGCGAAAAAGAGACCCAGTACTTC. The whole variable domain, remainder taken from reference TRBV11-2 and TRBJ2-5, is EAGVAQSPRYKIIEKRQSVAFWCNPISGHATLYWYQQILGQGPKLLIQFQNNGVVDDSQLPKDRFSAERLKGVDSTLKIQPAKLEDSAVYLCASSLGEKETQYFGPGTRLLVL.

This chain uses TRBV7-6 with TRBJ2-3; TRBD2 aligns across 10 bases. J lost 3 bases, V lost 5 bases, and 8 bases had no gene match. Germline-derived CDR1 and CDR2 are SGHVS and FNYEAQ. This CDR3 is 16 amino acids long. CDR3 loop: CASSTRVAGGTDTQYF. In nucleotides, the CDR3 is TGTGCCAGCAGCACCCGGGTAGCGGGAGGTACAGATACGCAGTATTTT.

Only one count was recorded for this clone. V and J are TRBV3-1 (or the pseudogene TRBV3-2) and TRBJ1-3, with D hard to call. V lost 0 bases and J lost 0, with 6 bases in between. This CDR3 comprises 15 residues. CDR1 and CDR2 from the germline V gene are LGHDT and YNNKEL (reference sequence). The chain's CDR3 is CASSQDSSSGNTIYF. CDR3 coding DNA: TGTGCCAGCAGCCAAGATTCCAGCTCTGGAAACACCATATATTTT.

The gene calls are TRBV10-3 and TRBJ2-1; 16 nucleotides match TRBD2. Germline trimming cut 4 bases from V and 0 bases from J; bases unmatched to any gene: 3. This CDR3 region has 18 residues. In germline, CDR1 is ENHRY, CDR2 SYGVKD. In DNA, the CDR3 is TGTGCCATCAGTGGGGGACTAGCGGGAGGGAGCTCCTACAATGAGCAGTTCTTC. Translated: CAISGGLAGGSSYNEQFF.

V usage is TRBV6-5 and J usage is TRBJ2-1, with 7 bases matching TRBD1. V trimming: 2 bases; J trimming: 2 bases; junction bases outside the gene matches: 3. This CDR3 has 15 amino acids. Germline lookup yields CDR1 MNHEY and CDR2 SVGAGI. CDR3: CASSYGQGAYNEQFF. The CDR3 nucleotides are TGTGCCAGCAGTTACGGCCAGGGGGCCTACAATGAGCAGTTCTTC.

The V call is TRBV6-5, the J call TRBJ2-2; 7 nucleotides match TRBD2. The V segment lost 8 bases and the J segment 13 bases; nucleotides outside the gene matches: 10. The CDR3 totals 12 residues. CDR1 MNHEY and CDR2 SVGAGI come from the germline V gene. DNA for the CDR3: TGTGCCAGCCGGGACTACCAAGGAGGGCTGTTTTTT. The encoded protein is CASRDYQGGLFF.

The V call is TRBV11-2, the J call TRBJ1-1, with D maybe TRBD1 (5 bases). The V gene lost 8 bases and the J gene lost 0 bases, with 13 bases spanning the gap. This CDR3 comprises 14 residues. Looked up from germline, CDR1 is SGHAT and CDR2 is FQNNGV. The CDR3 reads CASALGGMNTEAFF. CDR3 bases: TGTGCCAGCGCCCTGGGGGGAATGAACACTGAAGCTTTCTTT.

The V call is TRBV5-4, the J call TRBJ2-5, with a tentative D call TRBD2 (7 bases). Germline values: CDR1 SGHNT, CDR2 YYREEE (reference sequence). The CDR3 covers 14 residues. V was trimmed by 0 bases and J by 5 bases, leaving 11 bases between them. CDR3: CASSLAGGQETQYF. CDR3 nucleotide sequence: TGTGCCAGCAGCTTGGCCGGGGGGCAGGAGACCCAGTACTTC.

The chain carries TRBV9 and TRBJ2-3; 8 bases map to TRBD2. This CDR3 is built from 15 residues. V lost 5 bases and J lost 2; bases outside the gene matches: 7. Germline assignment: CDR1 SGDLS and CDR2 YYNGEE. In DNA, the CDR3 is TGTGCCAGCAGTCCTACTAGCGGAGTCACAGATACGCAGTATTTT. It specifies CASSPTSGVTDTQYF.

The chain employs TRBV28 and TRBJ2-2; tentatively, D is TRBD2 (6 bases). CDR3 length: 14 residues. V shed 6 bases and J shed 2 bases, with 10 bases lying between them. The germline gives CDR1 MDHEN, CDR2 SYDVKM. Here the CDR3 DNA reads TGTGCCAGCAGCCGGGACTCAAACACCGGGGAGCTGTTTTTT. Translated, it gives CASSRDSNTGELFF. Supplemented by reference TRBV28 and TRBJ2-2, the full variable domain reads DVKVTQSSRYLVKRTGEKVFLECVQDMDHENMFWYRQDPGLGLRLIYFSYDVKMKEKGDIPEGYSVSREKKERFSLILESASTNQTSMYLCASSRDSNTGELFFGEGSRLTVL.

The rearrangement joins TRBV19 to TRBJ1-2, with 12 positions matching TRBD1. The CDR3 is 17 residues long. The V segment lost 7 bases and the J segment 2 bases; nucleotides outside the gene matches: 11. The germline V gene encodes CDR1 LNHDA and CDR2 SQIVND (reference sequence). The CDR3 sequence: CASNSGTGGYQNYGYTF. CDR3 nucleotides: TGTGCCAGTAATTCCGGGACAGGGGGCTATCAGAACTATGGCTACACCTTC.

The CDR3 is CASSPDEGLFF. For the CDR3, the DNA is TGTGCCAGCAGCCCGGATGAGGGGCTGTTTTTT. This chain connects TRBV28 to TRBJ2-2, with a weak D call TRBD2 (5 bases). Trimming pared 6 bases from V and 13 bases from J, leaving 12 bases between. The CDR3 contains 11 residues. CDR1 and CDR2 (germline): MDHEN, SYDVKM. Full variable domain (outside the CDR3, taken from reference TRBV28 and TRBJ2-2): DVKVTQSSRYLVKRTGEKVFLECVQDMDHENMFWYRQDPGLGLRLIYFSYDVKMKEKGDIPEGYSVSREKKERFSLILESASTNQTSMYLCASSPDEGLFFGEGSRLTVL.

Note on this clone: Distinct nucleotide sequences in the sample also encode this CDR3. The rearrangement joins TRBV27 to TRBJ2-1; 11 bases line up with TRBD2. Per germline, CDR1 MNHEY and CDR2 SMNVEV (reference sequence). This CDR3 region has 15 residues. V lost 2 bases to trimming and J lost 4 bases; unmatched junction nucleotides: 1. The CDR3 is CASSLGTSGYNEQFF. The CDR3 DNA is TGTGCCAGCAGTTTAGGGACTAGCGGATACAATGAGCAGTTCTTC.

A single count supports this clone. This rearrangement joins TRBV7-9 to TRBJ2-3, with a tentative D call TRBD2 (6 bases). The germline V and J ends were trimmed by 3 bases and 4 bases, with 11 bases remaining between them. From germline, CDR1 is SEHNR and CDR2 FQNEAQ (reference sequence). There are 14 residues in the CDR3. The CDR3 DNA follows: TGTGCCAGCAGCTTTCGGGGGTTAGCAGATACGCAGTATTTT. Amino acid sequence: CASSFRGLADTQYF.